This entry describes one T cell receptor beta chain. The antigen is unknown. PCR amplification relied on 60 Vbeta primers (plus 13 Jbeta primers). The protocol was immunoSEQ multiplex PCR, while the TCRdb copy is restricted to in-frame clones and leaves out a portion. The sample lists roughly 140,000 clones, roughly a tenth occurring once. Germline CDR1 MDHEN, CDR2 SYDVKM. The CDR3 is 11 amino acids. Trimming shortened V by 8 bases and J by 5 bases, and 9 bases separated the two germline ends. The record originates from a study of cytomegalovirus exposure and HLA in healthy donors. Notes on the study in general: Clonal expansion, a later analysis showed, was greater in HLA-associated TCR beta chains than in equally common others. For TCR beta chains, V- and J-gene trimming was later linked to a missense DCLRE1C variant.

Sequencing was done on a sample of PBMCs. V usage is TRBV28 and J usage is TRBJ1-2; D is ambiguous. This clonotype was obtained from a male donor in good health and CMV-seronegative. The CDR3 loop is CASGGGYGYTF. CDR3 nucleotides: TGTGCCAGCGGTGGAGGGTATGGCTACACCTTC.